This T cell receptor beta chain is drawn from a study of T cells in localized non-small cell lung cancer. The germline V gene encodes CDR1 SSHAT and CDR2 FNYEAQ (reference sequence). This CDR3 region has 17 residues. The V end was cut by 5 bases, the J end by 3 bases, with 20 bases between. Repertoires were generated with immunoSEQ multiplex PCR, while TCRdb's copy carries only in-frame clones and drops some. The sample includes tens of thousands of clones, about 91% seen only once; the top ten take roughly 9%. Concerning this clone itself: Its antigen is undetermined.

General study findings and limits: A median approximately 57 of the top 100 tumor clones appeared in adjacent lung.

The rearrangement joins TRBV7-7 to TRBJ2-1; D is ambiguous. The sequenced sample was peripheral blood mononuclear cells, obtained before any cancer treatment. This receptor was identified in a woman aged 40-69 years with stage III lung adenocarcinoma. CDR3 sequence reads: CASSPTNKAPYYNEQFF. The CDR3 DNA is TGTGCCAGCAGCCCGACAAACAAGGCACCATACTACAATGAGCAGTTCTTC.